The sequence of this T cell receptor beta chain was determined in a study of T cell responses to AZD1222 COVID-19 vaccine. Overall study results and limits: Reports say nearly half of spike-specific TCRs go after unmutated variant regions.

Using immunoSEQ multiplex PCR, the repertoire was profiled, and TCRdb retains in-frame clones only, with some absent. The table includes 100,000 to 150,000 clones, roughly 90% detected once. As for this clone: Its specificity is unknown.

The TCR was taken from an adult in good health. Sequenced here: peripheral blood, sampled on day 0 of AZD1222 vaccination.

This CDR3 reads CASSLPGGAQETQYF. For the CDR3, the DNA is TGTGCCAGCAGTTTGCCCGGAGGTGCCCAAGAGACCCAGTACTTC. J is TRBJ2-5 and V is TRBV28, with a possible D match to TRBD2 (5 bases). This CDR3 has 15 residues. Germline V lookup: CDR1 MDHEN, CDR2 SYDVKM. V dropped 3 bases and J dropped 1 base, with 12 bases sitting between them. The entire variable domain, with the rest obtained from reference TRBV28 and TRBJ2-5, is as follows: DVKVTQSSRYLVKRTGEKVFLECVQDMDHENMFWYRQDPGLGLRLIYFSYDVKMKEKGDIPEGYSVSREKKERFSLILESASTNQTSMYLCASSLPGGAQETQYFGPGTRLLVL.